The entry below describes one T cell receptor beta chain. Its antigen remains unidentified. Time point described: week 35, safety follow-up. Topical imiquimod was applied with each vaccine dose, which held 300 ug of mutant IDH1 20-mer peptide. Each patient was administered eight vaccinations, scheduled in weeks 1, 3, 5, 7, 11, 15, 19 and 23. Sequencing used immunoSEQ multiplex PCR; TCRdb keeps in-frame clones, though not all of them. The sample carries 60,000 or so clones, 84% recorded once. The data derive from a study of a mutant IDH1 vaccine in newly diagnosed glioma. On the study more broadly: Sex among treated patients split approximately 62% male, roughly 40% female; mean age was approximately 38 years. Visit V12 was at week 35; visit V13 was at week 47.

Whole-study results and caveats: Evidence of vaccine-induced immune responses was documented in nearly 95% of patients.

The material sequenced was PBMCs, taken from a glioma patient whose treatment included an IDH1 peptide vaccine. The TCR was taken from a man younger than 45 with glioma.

CDR3 DNA sequence: TGTGCCAGCTCACCCGGGTCCGAGGCCAACGTCCTGACTTTC. Protein product: CASSPGSEANVLTF. The rearrangement uses TRBV18 and TRBJ2-6; D not certain. CDR1 and CDR2 from the germline V gene are KGHSH and LQKENI. Trimming removed 3 bases from V and 6 bases from J, with 9 bases in between. The CDR3 is 14 amino acids. Looking up the rest from reference TRBV18 and TRBJ2-6 gives the full variable domain: NAGVMQNPRHLVRRRGQEARLRCSPMKGHSHVYWYRQLPEEGLKFMVYLQKENIIDESGMPKERFSAEFPKEGPSILRIQQVVRGDSAAYFCASSPGSEANVLTFGAGSRLTVL.